The T cell receptor beta chain described here comes from a study of blood T cells in healthy people across ages. With a J-beta primer mix and a sample-barcoded 5' primer, a second PCR ran about 6 to 11 cycles. Every cDNA molecule bore a tag from a template-switch adaptor containing 12 random nucleotides. TCRdb redid the calling of the 5' RACE reads with MiXCR, one entry per CDR3 protein. Of 450,000 to 650,000 distinct CDR3 sequences in the sample, less than 25% were seen once. Germline CDR1 reads LGHDT; CDR2 reads YNNKEL (reference sequence). The V end was cut by 6 bases, the J end by 2 bases, with 16 bases between. The CDR3 contains 15 residues. This clonotype appeared a single time. These data were likewise used in another study, on T cells of mothers and their children. As that report states: Donors comprised a few healthy Caucasian mothers plus their six children. For each mother, over 8 million TCR beta CDR3 reads were obtained, and for each child, a few million.

The source of this sequence is a boy younger than 18 in good health. This rearrangement joins TRBV3-1 to TRBJ1-1; D unresolved. Sequenced: blood. CDR3 residues: CASSSARPYNTEAFF. The DNA for the CDR3 is TGTGCCAGCAGTTCTGCCCGCCCTTATAACACTGAAGCTTTCTTT.